The TCR beta chain described here comes from a study of blood T cell repertoires in COVID-19. The CDR3 spans 14 residues. Germline assignment: CDR1 SGHTA and CDR2 FQGNSA. Trimming pared 5 bases from V and 1 base from J, leaving 6 bases between. Here immunoSEQ multiplex PCR was the method, and the copy in TCRdb shows in-frame clones only, minus some. The table shows under 300,000 clones, with 85% to 90% occurring only once. The chain employs TRBV7-2 and TRBJ2-6, with unresolved D. Sample: PBMCs or T cells enriched from blood (not recorded which). This sequence was found in a woman in her fifties or sixties who had recovered from COVID-19. The CDR3: CASSPGSGANVLTF. In DNA form, the CDR3 reads TGTGCCAGCAGCCCCGGTTCTGGGGCCAACGTCCTGACTTTC.